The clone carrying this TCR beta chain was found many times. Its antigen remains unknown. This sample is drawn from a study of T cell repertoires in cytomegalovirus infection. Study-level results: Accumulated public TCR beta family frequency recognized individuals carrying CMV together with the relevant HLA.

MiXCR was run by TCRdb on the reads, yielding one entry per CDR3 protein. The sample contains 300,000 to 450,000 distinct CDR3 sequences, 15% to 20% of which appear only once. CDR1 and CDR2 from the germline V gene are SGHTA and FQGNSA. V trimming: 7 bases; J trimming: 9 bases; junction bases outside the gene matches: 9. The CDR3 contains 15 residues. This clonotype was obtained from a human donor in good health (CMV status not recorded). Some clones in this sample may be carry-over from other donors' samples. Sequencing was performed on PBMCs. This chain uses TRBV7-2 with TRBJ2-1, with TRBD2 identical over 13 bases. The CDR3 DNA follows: TGTGCCAGCACCCGGACTAGCGGGAGCCTAGGTGAGCAGTTCTTC. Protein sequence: CASTRTSGSLGEQFF.